This T cell receptor (beta chain) was sequenced during a study of radiotherapy plus CTLA-4 blockade in lung cancer. Profiled with immunoSEQ multiplex PCR; TCRdb holds only in-frame clones, not every one. The top ten clones hold 0.75% to 0.95% of a sample with around 86,000 clones, under 85% of them seen once. Broader study findings: Together with interferon-beta, which increased in serum after radiation, early dynamic changes in blood T cell clones were reportedly the best predictors of response. TCR clones originating in tumors grew in number in blood after radiotherapy plus ipilimumab.

This clone was found once. The antigen remains unidentified. This CDR3 is 14 amino acids long. Germline values: CDR1 SGHTA, CDR2 FQGTGA. V was trimmed by 5 bases and J by 4 bases, leaving 11 bases between them. This receptor was taken from a human donor with non-small cell lung cancer who had stable disease on radiotherapy plus ipilimumab. This chain uses TRBV7-3 with TRBJ2-2; the D gene is possibly TRBD2 (5 bases). The source was peripheral blood, collected from a patient treated with radiotherapy plus ipilimumab. This chain's CDR3 is CASSPRTATGELFF. The DNA of the CDR3 is TGTGCCAGCAGCCCTCGGACTGCCACCGGGGAGCTGTTTTTT.